This TCR beta chain was observed in a study of T-cell reconstitution after alpha-beta-depleted transplantation in children. The authors prepared the TCRbeta library with unique molecular identifiers. TCRdb reanalysed the PCR reads using MiXCR and keeps one entry per CDR3 protein. The profile shows approximately 800,000 distinct CDR3 sequences, 15% to 20% of them singletons. The ends were cut back, 0 bases at V and 5 bases at J, with 10 bases in the middle. The CDR3 extends over 15 amino acids. Germline assignment: CDR1 MGHRA and CDR2 YSYEKL. This clonotype was picked up many times. This receptor was obtained from a male patient between 10 and 17 years old who had a stem cell transplant for acute lymphoblastic leukemia, so the T cells may come from the graft donor. Specimen: PBMCs, mostly from graft donor cells, collected 360 days after TCRalphabeta/CD19-depleted stem cell transplant. The gene calls are TRBV4-1 and TRBJ2-2, with no clear D. This CDR3 reads CASSQEERPTGELFF. The CDR3, as DNA: TGCGCCAGCAGCCAAGAGGAGCGTCCTACCGGGGAGCTGTTTTTT.